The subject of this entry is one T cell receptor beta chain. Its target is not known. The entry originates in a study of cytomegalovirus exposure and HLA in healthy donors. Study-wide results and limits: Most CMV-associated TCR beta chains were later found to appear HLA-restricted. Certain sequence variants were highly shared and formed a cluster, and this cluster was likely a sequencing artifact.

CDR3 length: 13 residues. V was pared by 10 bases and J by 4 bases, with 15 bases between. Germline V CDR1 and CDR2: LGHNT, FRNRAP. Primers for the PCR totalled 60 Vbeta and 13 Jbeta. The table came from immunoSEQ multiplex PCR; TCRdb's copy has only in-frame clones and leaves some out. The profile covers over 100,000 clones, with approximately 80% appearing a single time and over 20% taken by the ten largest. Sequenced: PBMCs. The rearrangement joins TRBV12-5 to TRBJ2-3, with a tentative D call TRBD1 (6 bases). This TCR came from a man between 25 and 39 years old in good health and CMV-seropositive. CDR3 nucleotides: TGTGCTACTTACAGGGCTCGGGCAGATACGCAGTATTTT. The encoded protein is CATYRARADTQYF.